What follows are 20 T cell receptor beta chains derived from one specimen sequenced in a study of T-cell memory formation after mild COVID-19. TCRdb fed the 5' RACE reads into MiXCR, producing one record per CDR3 protein. The sample has hundreds of thousands of distinct CDR3 sequences, approximately 19% seen once. The sequenced sample consisted of PBMCs or a T cell subset sorted from them (not recorded which). The receptor source for this set is an adult woman who had mild COVID-19 (a few samples of this study predate the infection). Cell type and time point are not known.

This clonotype came up a few times. V and J are TRBV6-2 or TRBV6-3 and TRBJ2-5; no clear D. The germline CDR1 and CDR2 sequences are MNHEY and SVGEGT. Trimming removed 5 bases from V and 5 bases from J, with 12 bases in between. The CDR3 extends over 13 amino acids. The CDR3 sequence is CASSRSNWETQYF. As DNA, the CDR3 is TGTGCCAGCAGTCGAAGTAACTGGGAGACCCAGTACTTC.

In this sample, this clonotype turned up many times. CDR3 region: CASSTGTAYNEQFF. CDR3 sequence (DNA): TGTGCCAGCAGTACCGGGACAGCGTACAATGAGCAGTTCTTC. This chain uses TRBV12-3 or TRBV12-4 with TRBJ2-1; 7 bases are shared with TRBD1. J gave up 4 bases and V 5 bases, and 5 bases lay outside the gene matches. The CDR3 loop spans 14 amino acids.

This chain connects TRBV6-1 to TRBJ2-1; D may be TRBD2 (5 bases). CDR1 MNHNS and CDR2 SASEGT come from the germline V gene. The CDR3 extends over 15 amino acids. Trimming removed 10 bases at V and 3 bases at J, with 19 bases between. In nucleotides, the CDR3 is TGTGCCACCACTTTGAGGGAGATTGGCTACAATGAGCAGTTCTTC. Translated: CATTLREIGYNEQFF.

The chain links TRBV19 to TRBJ2-2; D is ambiguous. Germline V gene lookup returns CDR1 LNHDA and CDR2 SQIVND (reference sequence). The CDR3 has 16 amino acids. Trimming took off 6 bases at V and 5 bases at J, with 19 bases between the two ends. CDR3 DNA: TGTGCCAGTAGCGAGTCCTCCCTCAGATGGACCGGGGAGCTGTTTTTT. Translating it yields CASSESSLRWTGELFF.

V is TRBV18 and J is TRBJ1-2; D is perhaps TRBD1 (5 bases). This CDR3 is built from 15 residues. The V end lost 6 bases, the J end lost 7 bases, and 21 bases lay between the germline ends. From germline, CDR1 is KGHSH and CDR2 LQKENI. For the CDR3, the DNA is TGTGCCAGCTCCCCGTCTAAAGGGGCAACTAGTGGCTACACCTTC. It translates to CASSPSKGATSGYTF.

The chain links TRBV5-5 to TRBJ2-6; D is uncertain. V shed 0 bases and J shed 0 bases, with 22 bases lying between them. The germline gives CDR1 SGHKS, CDR2 YYEKEE (reference sequence). This CDR3 comprises 21 residues. Here the CDR3 reads CASSLEIARLRLLSGANVLTF. CDR3 bases: TGTGCCAGCAGCTTGGAGATTGCTCGACTGAGACTGCTCTCTGGGGCCAACGTCCTGACTTTC. The full variable domain, its missing parts supplied by reference TRBV5-5 and TRBJ2-6, is DAGVTQSPTHLIKTRGQQVTLRCSPISGHKSVSWYQQVLGQGPQFIFQYYEKEERGRGNFPDRFSARQFPNYSSELNVNALLLGDSALYLCASSLEIARLRLLSGANVLTFGAGSRLTVL.

This clonotype appeared many times. The chain links TRBV15 to TRBJ1-5; D is ambiguous. Germline V CDR1 and CDR2: LNHNV, YYDKDF (reference sequence). The CDR3 is made up of 14 amino acids. V was pared by 8 bases and J by 0 bases, with 11 bases between. The CDR3 loop reads CATAVGFSNQPQHF. The CDR3 DNA reads TGTGCCACCGCCGTAGGTTTTAGCAATCAGCCCCAGCATTTT. The whole variable domain, remainder taken from reference TRBV15 and TRBJ1-5, is DAMVIQNPRYQVTQFGKPVTLSCSQTLNHNVMYWYQQKSSQAPKLLFHYYDKDFNNEADTPDNFQSRRPNTSFCFLDIRSPGLGDTAMYLCATAVGFSNQPQHFGDGTRLSIL.

This clonotype was counted a few times. The chain links TRBV3-1 to TRBJ2-1, with D uncertain. Germline V CDR1 and CDR2: LGHDT, YNNKEL (reference sequence). The ends were cut back, 6 bases at V and 4 bases at J, with 13 bases in the middle. The CDR3 has 14 residues. CDR3 sequence reads: CASRPRRTYNEQFF. The CDR3 bases are TGTGCCAGCAGGCCCCGGCGAACGTACAATGAGCAGTTCTTC.

This clonotype was counted ten times or more. V is TRBV24-1 and J is TRBJ2-1, with D unresolved. The CDR3 has 13 residues. V was clipped by 7 bases and J by 9 bases, with 15 bases between them. From germline, CDR1 is KGHDR and CDR2 SFDVKD. DNA of the CDR3: TGTGCCACCAGGGCAGAAGGGTTAGCTGAGCAGTTCTTC. As protein: CATRAEGLAEQFF.

This clonotype was observed a few times. The chain recombines TRBV9 with TRBJ2-3; D remains unclear. The CDR3 runs to 12 residues. Germline-derived CDR1 and CDR2 are SGDLS and YYNGEE. Trimming removed 0 bases from V and 6 bases from J, with 5 bases in between. The CDR3 DNA follows: TGTGCCAGCAGCGTAGTCTCGGATACGCAGTATTTT. It codes for CASSVVSDTQYF.

The CDR3 sequence is CASSNAPTENSPLHF. The CDR3 DNA sequence: TGTGCCAGCAGCAACGCCCCGACGGAAAATTCACCCCTCCACTTT. This chain joins TRBV21-1 and TRBJ1-6. TRBV21-1 is annotated as a pseudogene. This CDR3 has 15 residues.

The V call is TRBV7-9, the J call TRBJ1-5, with 10 positions matching TRBD1. The J segment lost 5 bases and the V segment lost 1 base, leaving 2 bases of the junction unmatched. This CDR3 contains 15 residues. The germline gives CDR1 SEHNR, CDR2 FQNEAQ (reference sequence). The CDR3, as DNA: TGTGCCAGCAGCTTAGGTGGGACAGGGGATCAGCCCCAGCATTTT. The encoded protein is CASSLGGTGDQPQHF.

The gene calls are TRBV7-2 and TRBJ1-1; D not resolved. Germline V lookup: CDR1 SGHTA, CDR2 FQGNSA. With 3 bases removed from V and 1 base from J, the gap between germline ends came to 12 bases. The CDR3 length is 15 residues. This chain's CDR3 is CASSFYGQPNTEAFF. CDR3 DNA sequence: TGTGCCAGCAGCTTCTATGGGCAGCCGAACACTGAAGCTTTCTTT.

The gene calls are TRBV24-1 and TRBJ2-2; no reliable D call. CDR3 length equals 16 residues. Germline V gene sequence: CDR1 KGHDR, CDR2 SFDVKD. The ends were cut back, 1 base at V and 0 bases at J, with 8 bases in the middle. The CDR3 DNA is TGTGCCACCAGTGATTTAACAGTCTCGAACACCGGGGAGCTGTTTTTT. Its translation is CATSDLTVSNTGELFF.

This clonotype was detected only a few times. The chain employs TRBV5-4 and TRBJ1-2, with D possibly being TRBD1 (5 bases). Germline loops: CDR1 SGHNT, CDR2 YYREEE (reference sequence). Trimming left V 3 bases short and J 3 bases short, with 9 bases between. The CDR3 is made up of 13 amino acids. The chain's CDR3 is CASSSGGDYGYTF. In nucleotides, the CDR3 is TGTGCCAGCAGCTCCGGAGGGGACTATGGCTACACCTTC.

This sequence joins TRBV20-1 and TRBJ1-1, with D hard to call. Germline loops: CDR1 DFQATT, CDR2 SNEGSKA (reference sequence). This CDR3 has 12 residues. V was trimmed by 0 bases and J by 8 bases, leaving 10 bases between them. CDR3 sequence reads: CSARDQTTEAFF. In nucleotides, the CDR3 is TGCAGTGCTAGAGACCAGACTACCGAAGCTTTCTTT.

In this sample, this clonotype turned up a few times. CDR3 in amino acids: CASSKWDRGMYTEAFF. CDR3 coding DNA: TGTGCCAGCAGTAAGTGGGACAGGGGGATGTACACTGAAGCTTTCTTT. This chain connects TRBV27 to TRBJ1-1, with TRBD1 identical over 11 bases. Losses at the gene ends were 5 bases for V and 3 bases for J; bases not matched to a gene: 8. Germline-derived CDR1 and CDR2 are MNHEY and SMNVEV (reference sequence). The CDR3 has 16 amino acids.

DNA for the CDR3: TGTGCCAGCAGCTCCGGACTAGCGGGAAAGGAGACCCAGTACTTC. This translates into CASSSGLAGKETQYF. V gene TRBV5-4 combines with J gene TRBJ2-5; TRBD2 agrees at 12 bases. V lost 3 bases, J lost 5 bases, and 5 bases stayed unmatched. The CDR3 totals 15 residues. CDR1 and CDR2 (germline): SGHNT, YYREEE (reference sequence).

The chain is built from TRBV9 and TRBJ2-3; 8 positions agree with TRBD2. In germline, CDR1 is SGDLS, CDR2 YYNGEE. This CDR3 is built from 16 residues. The V segment lost 0 bases and the J segment 3 bases; nucleotides outside the gene matches: 6. The CDR3 protein is CASSVAGGLETDTQYF. The CDR3, as DNA: TGTGCCAGCAGCGTAGCGGGGGGGCTGGAGACAGATACGCAGTATTTT.

This clonotype was counted at least ten times. The CDR3 is CASSLVVTEAFF. The CDR3 bases are TGTGCCAGCAGCTTAGTAGTTACTGAAGCTTTCTTT. The gene calls are TRBV7-8 and TRBJ1-1; no definite D call. The CDR3 contains 12 residues. Trimming removed 1 base at V and 5 bases at J, with 5 bases between. Germline assignment: CDR1 SGHVS and CDR2 FQNEAQ.